The next 8 T cell receptor beta chains were all read from a single sample in a study of chemoradiotherapy in HPV16-positive cancers. Method: immunoSEQ multiplex PCR; TCRdb's copy keeps in-frame clones and lacks some. This table holds some 16,000 clones, about three quarters found once. Sampling took place from a patient who underwent chemoradiotherapy. The source of these receptors is a human donor with HPV-associated anogenital cancer.

The chain employs TRBV7-2 and TRBJ2-7, with TRBD2 matching 8 bases. The germline gives CDR1 SGHTA, CDR2 FQGNSA. The CDR3 sequence is 14 residues long. Trimming at V came to 2 bases and at J to 2 bases, leaving 2 bases not matched to a gene. The CDR3 loop is CASSLRGGPYEQYF. The CDR3 DNA reads TGTGCCAGCAGCTTACGGGGGGGCCCCTACGAGCAGTACTTC.

The CDR3 coding sequence is TGCGCCAGCAGCCAGTACTGGGGGGAAAAAGAGACCCAGTACTTC. Translated: CASSQYWGEKETQYF. This rearrangement joins TRBV4-1 to TRBJ2-5; TRBD2 might be the D (6 bases). Trimming cost V 3 bases and J 3 bases, with 14 bases left between them. Germline V gene lookup returns CDR1 MGHRA and CDR2 YSYEKL. CDR3 length equals 15 residues.

V gene TRBV7-8 combines with J gene TRBJ1-3; D may be TRBD1 (5 bases). Germline V gene data show CDR1 as SGHVS and CDR2 as FQNEAQ. V dropped 5 bases and J dropped 0 bases, with 14 bases sitting between them. The CDR3 runs 16 residues. The CDR3 spells CASSRGGVVSGNTIYF. CDR3 coding DNA: TGTGCCAGCAGCCGCGGGGGGGTTGTCTCTGGAAACACCATATATTTT.

This chain links TRBV7-2 with TRBJ1-6; tentatively, D is TRBD1 (5 bases). CDR3 length: 17 amino acids. Germline V gives CDR1 SGHTA, CDR2 FQGNSA. V dropped 1 base and J dropped 1 base, with 11 bases sitting between them. The chain's CDR3 is CASSLVGRGSYNSPLHF. The CDR3 DNA sequence: TGTGCCAGCAGCTTAGTGGGGCGGGGGTCCTATAATTCACCCCTCCACTTT.

The chain joins TRBV27 to TRBJ1-1; D is uncertain. CDR1 and CDR2 (germline): MNHEY, SMNVEV (reference sequence). Trimming removed 4 bases at V and 1 base at J, with 7 bases between. CDR3 length: 13 amino acids. The CDR3 loop is CASSSRQNTEAFF. CDR3 DNA sequence: TGTGCCAGCAGTTCCCGACAGAACACTGAAGCTTTCTTT.

The chain carries TRBV5-1 and TRBJ2-5; a possible D gene is TRBD1 (5 bases). Germline-derived CDR1 and CDR2 are SGHRS and YFSETQ. This CDR3 comprises 16 residues. Trimming removed 1 base from V and 1 base from J, with 14 bases in between. The CDR3 DNA reads as TGCGCCAGCAGCTTGTATTACGCAGGGCGCCAAGAGACCCAGTACTTC. Translation: CASSLYYAGRQETQYF. The whole variable domain, filled in from reference TRBV5-1 and TRBJ2-5, reads KAGVTQTPRYLIKTRGQQVTLSCSPISGHRSVSWYQQTPGQGLQFLFEYFSETQRNKGNFPGRFSGRQFSNSRSEMNVSTLELGDSALYLCASSLYYAGRQETQYFGPGTRLLVL.

The CDR3 sequence: CSVENRASVTDTQYF. The CDR3 DNA reads TGCAGCGTTGAGAATCGGGCTAGCGTTACAGATACGCAGTATTTT. The chain carries TRBV29-1 and TRBJ2-3; the D gene is possibly TRBD2 (6 bases). Germline V gives CDR1 SQVTM, CDR2 ANQGSEA. The CDR3 consists of 15 residues. V shed 3 bases and J shed 3 bases, with 16 bases lying between them.

The chain has TRBV27 and TRBJ2-7; D remains unclear. The germline V gene has CDR1 MNHEY and CDR2 SMNVEV (reference sequence). Trimming pared 6 bases from V and 3 bases from J, leaving 12 bases between. This CDR3 is built from 13 residues. The CDR3 coding sequence is TGTGCCAGCAGCCACACACCGGGCTACGAGCAGTACTTC. Encoded protein: CASSHTPGYEQYF.